This entry lists 12 T cell receptor beta chains sequenced from one sample in a study of naive and memory T cell subsets. Study conclusions and caveats: Naive repertoires, especially CD8, held a few larger clonotypes, possibly memory cells re-expressing CD45RA.

These receptors have no known antigen. An equimolar mix of two oligonucleotides served as the beta constant-region primer for TRBC1 and TRBC2. Four rounds of PCR amplified the ligated cDNA using nested alpha and beta constant-region primers plus SP2. TCRdb fed the UMI-ligation and nested PCR reads into MiXCR, producing one record per CDR3 protein. This repertoire shows over 100,000 distinct CDR3 sequences, approximately 15% found once; its top ten account for 2.8%. Source material: naive CD8+ T cells from blood. Source of these receptors: a human donor in good health.

The V and J genes are TRBV12-3 or TRBV12-4 and TRBJ2-3; 9 nucleotides agree with TRBD2. The CDR3 is 17 residues long. The J segment lost 6 bases and the V segment lost 6 bases, leaving 16 bases of the junction unmatched. Written as DNA, the CDR3 is TGTGCCAGCAGGTCTCTTGCTCTGGGACTAGCATCCGATACGCAGTATTTT. Its translation: CASRSLALGLASDTQYF.

This sequence joins TRBV7-9 and TRBJ2-7, with D uncertain. The CDR3 has 11 amino acids. CDR1 and CDR2 (germline): SEHNR, FQNEAQ (reference sequence). The ends were cut back, 5 bases at V and 7 bases at J, with 9 bases in the middle. CDR3 protein: CASSQFGEQYF. DNA for the CDR3: TGTGCCAGCAGCCAATTTGGGGAGCAGTACTTC.

This clonotype was counted only a few times. The rearrangement links TRBV29-1 to TRBJ2-7; 11 bases agree with TRBD1. Germline V CDR1 and CDR2: SQVTM, ANQGSEA. The CDR3 length is 15 residues. V lost 7 bases to trimming and J lost 4 bases; unmatched junction nucleotides: 12. Here the CDR3 reads CSAFAGTGGLYEQYF. DNA of the CDR3: TGCAGCGCATTTGCCGGGACAGGGGGTTTGTACGAGCAGTACTTC.

The chain has TRBV9 and TRBJ1-2, with no clear D. Germline assignment: CDR1 SGDLS and CDR2 YYNGEE. V dropped 0 bases and J dropped 0 bases, with 12 bases sitting between them. There are 16 residues in the CDR3. CDR3 sequence reads: CASSVDGTGTNYGYTF. CDR3 DNA: TGTGCCAGCAGCGTAGATGGTACGGGGACTAACTATGGCTACACCTTC.

Note on this clonotype: A junction boundary mismatches the germline segment, possibly from a read error. This rearrangement joins TRBV14 to TRBJ2-2, with D unclear. Germline values: CDR1 SGHDN, CDR2 FVKESK. The CDR3 has 14 residues. DNA of the CDR3: TGTGCCAGCAGCCGGTCACGGAACGCCGGGGAGCTGTTTTTT. Its translation is CASSRSRNAGELFF. Filled out from reference TRBV14 and TRBJ2-2, the complete variable domain reads EAGVTQFPSHSVIEKGQTVTLRCDPISGHDNLYWYRRVMGKEIKFLLHFVKESKQDESGMPNNRFLAERTGGTYSTLKVQPAELEDSGVYFCASSRSRNAGELFFGEGSRLTVL.

The rearrangement links TRBV11-3 to TRBJ2-3; weak D call: TRBD1 (6 bases). The V end lost 6 bases, the J end lost 3 bases, and 19 bases lay between the germline ends. Germline V gene data show CDR1 as SGHNT and CDR2 as YENEEA. The CDR3 consists of 16 residues. Here the CDR3 reads CASSPADRLYTDTQYF. The CDR3 nucleotides read TGTGCCAGCAGTCCCGCCGACAGGTTGTATACAGATACGCAGTATTTT.

This sequence joins TRBV7-9 and TRBJ2-7; D gene unclear. V was pared by 5 bases and J by 6 bases, with 11 bases between. Per the germline V gene, CDR1 is SEHNR and CDR2 is FQNEAQ (reference sequence). This CDR3 is built from 12 residues. CDR3 sequence (DNA): TGTGCCAGCAGCAAGATCCTTACCGAGCAGTACTTC. Encoded protein: CASSKILTEQYF. Looking up the rest from reference TRBV7-9 and TRBJ2-7 gives the full variable domain: DTGVSQNPRHKITKRGQNVTFRCDPISEHNRLYWYRQTLGQGPEFLTYFQNEAQLEKSRLLSDRFSAERPKGSFSTLEIQRTEQGDSAMYLCASSKILTEQYFGPGTRLTVT.

This clonotype was observed a single time. This chain uses TRBV7-9 with TRBJ1-1, with D possibly being TRBD1 (6 bases). CDR3 length equals 15 residues. Looked up from germline, CDR1 is SEHNR and CDR2 is FQNEAQ (reference sequence). The germline V and J ends were trimmed by 0 bases and 4 bases, with 12 bases remaining between them. The CDR3 DNA is TGTGCCAGCAGCTTAGCGCAGGGGATGGTCACTGAAGCTTTCTTT. This codes for CASSLAQGMVTEAFF.

Many counts were recorded for this clonotype. The chain has TRBV27 and TRBJ2-1; 13 bases map to TRBD2. Germline V gives CDR1 MNHEY, CDR2 SMNVEV (reference sequence). The CDR3 is made up of 18 amino acids. V was pared by 6 bases and J by 0 bases, with 8 bases of the junction left unmatched. CDR3 coding DNA: TGTGCCAGCAGCATACTAGCGGGAGGGCACTCCTCCTACAATGAGCAGTTCTTC. Translation gives CASSILAGGHSSYNEQFF.

This clonotype was found many times. The V and J genes are TRBV29-1 and TRBJ2-3, with 9 nucleotides matching TRBD1. V lost 1 base, J lost 6 bases, and 5 bases stayed unmatched. The length of the CDR3 is 14 residues. CDR1 and CDR2 (germline): SQVTM, ANQGSEA. The CDR3 spells CSVEGGTGLDTQYF. CDR3 sequence (DNA): TGCAGCGTTGAAGGTGGGACAGGGTTGGATACGCAGTATTTT.

The chain recombines TRBV4-3 with TRBJ2-1; 9 bases fit TRBD2. V was clipped by 1 base and J by 5 bases; unmatched bases: 3. Germline CDR1 is LGHNA and CDR2 is YSLEER. CDR3 length equals 15 residues. CDR3 amino acids: CASSQGGLAHNEQFF. The CDR3 DNA reads TGCGCCAGCAGCCAAGGGGGACTAGCCCACAATGAGCAGTTCTTC.

This clonotype was seen more than once but under ten times. The chain employs TRBV13 and TRBJ1-5; TRBD1 matches at 7 bases. Germline trimming cut 5 bases from V and 6 bases from J; bases unmatched to any gene: 7. CDR3 length: 14 residues. Germline CDR1 and CDR2: PRHDT and FYEKMQ (reference sequence). CDR3 protein: CASSQGESGQPQHF. CDR3 sequence (DNA): TGTGCCAGCAGCCAGGGGGAGTCTGGTCAGCCCCAGCATTTT.